Listed here is a single T cell receptor (beta chain). Its antigen is as yet unknown. Single viable CD3+CD4+CD8-CD45RO+ cells were sorted as the memory CD4+ T cells. CMV serostatus came from serum IgG against pp150, pp28, p38, p52. This record comes from a study of memory CD4+ T cells and cytomegalovirus serostatus. About the study: Healthy Belgian adult donors included nine or ten CMV-positive and more than 20 CMV-negative people.

V was clipped by 2 bases and J by 7 bases, with 12 bases between them. Germline V gives CDR1 SGHRS, CDR2 YFSETQ. This CDR3 is 14 amino acids long. Study-level points and caveats: CD4+ memory repertoires contained about two fifths of the roughly 150 reported CMV TCRbeta sequences. CMV serostatus prediction reached median AUC approximately 0.96, or 0.89 with US-trained model.

The protocol was immunoSEQ multiplex PCR, while the TCRdb copy is restricted to in-frame clones and leaves out a portion. The profile shows just under 95,000 clones, over 70% of them singletons. The TCR originated in an adult in good health and CMV-seropositive. The sequenced sample was memory CD4+ T cells from blood. V is TRBV5-1 and J is TRBJ2-2; D not resolved. The CDR3 here is CASSFSFGDGELFF. The DNA of the CDR3 is TGCGCCAGCAGCTTCTCCTTCGGAGACGGGGAGCTGTTTTTT.